One and the same sample provided the 28 T cell receptor beta chains below, sequenced in a study of T cell responses to AZD1222 COVID-19 vaccine. Sequencing was performed with immunoSEQ multiplex PCR; in TCRdb, only in-frame clones are kept and a portion is missing. In the table there are about 120,000 clones, about 85% of which are singletons. The starting material was peripheral blood, obtained on day 0 of AZD1222 vaccination. These receptors came from an adult in good health.

The V gene is TRBV11-1, the J gene TRBJ1-6; no definite D call. The CDR3 has 13 amino acids. The germline CDR1 and CDR2 sequences are SGHAT and FQDESV (reference sequence). With 2 bases removed from V and 11 bases from J, the gap between germline ends came to 10 bases. The CDR3 sequence: CASSLSDRTPLHF. CDR3 sequence (DNA): TGTGCCAGCAGCTTATCGGATAGGACACCCCTCCACTTT.

The chain couples TRBV7-9 to TRBJ2-7; maybe TRBD2 (5 bases). Trimming took off 8 bases at V and 0 bases at J, with 8 bases between the two ends. The CDR3 sequence is 12 residues long. Germline V gene lookup returns CDR1 SEHNR and CDR2 FQNEAQ (reference sequence). The CDR3 loop reads CASEGVSYEQYF. The CDR3 nucleotides read TGTGCCAGCGAGGGAGTCTCCTACGAGCAGTACTTC.

The sample holds one count of this clone. The rearrangement links TRBV19 to TRBJ2-3; the match to TRBD2 covers 9 bases. The junction had 8 bases not matched to a gene; V was cut back by 6 bases and J by 4 bases. Germline lookup yields CDR1 LNHDA and CDR2 SQIVND (reference sequence). This CDR3 region has 15 residues. Written as DNA, the CDR3 is TGTGCCAGTAGCCCGCGGGGGGGCCAGGCAGATACGCAGTATTTT. Its protein is CASSPRGGQADTQYF.

This chain uses TRBV24-1 with TRBJ2-6, with no clear D. Trimming shortened V by 9 bases and J by 1 base, and 18 bases separated the two germline ends. There are 17 residues in the CDR3. The V gene's germline CDR1 is KGHDR and CDR2 SFDVKD. The DNA of the CDR3 is TGTGCCACCGCTGGGATAGGGTCCCAATCTGGGGCCAACGTCCTGACTTTC. This sequence encodes CATAGIGSQSGANVLTF.

The chain employs TRBV6-5 and TRBJ2-1, with D tentatively TRBD2 (6 bases). V lost 5 bases and J lost 6, with 14 bases in between. The germline V gene has CDR1 MNHEY and CDR2 SVGAGI. The CDR3 contains 14 residues. CDR3 region: CASSQRWGVNEQFF. The CDR3 nucleotides are TGTGCCAGCAGTCAACGATGGGGGGTCAATGAGCAGTTCTTC.

This clone has a handful of counts. The chain has TRBV7-2 and TRBJ2-7, with 7 bases aligning to TRBD1. The germline V gene has CDR1 SGHTA and CDR2 FQGNSA. The junction had 7 bases not matched to a gene; V was cut back by 5 bases and J by 0 bases. This CDR3 comprises 15 residues. CDR3 bases: TGTGCCAGCAGCCCGAGACAGGGTAGCTCCTACGAGCAGTACTTC. Amino acid sequence: CASSPRQGSSYEQYF.

The chain employs TRBV5-1 and TRBJ1-4; unclear D gene. This CDR3 has 17 amino acids. Trimming shortened V by 0 bases and J by 4 bases, and 16 bases separated the two germline ends. The V gene's germline CDR1 is SGHRS and CDR2 YFSETQ. The CDR3, as DNA: TGCGCCAGCAGCTTGGCCTTAAGAACAGACGGTAATGAAAAACTGTTTTTT. Translation gives CASSLALRTDGNEKLFF.

This chain links TRBV6-6 with TRBJ2-7; no definite D call. V shed 7 bases and J shed 2 bases, with 15 bases lying between them. The CDR3 contains 14 residues. Germline V CDR1 and CDR2: MNHNY, SVGAGI (reference sequence). In DNA form, the CDR3 reads TGTGCCAGCAATGACGACGGAGCCACCTACGAGCAGTACTTC. Protein: CASNDDGATYEQYF.

DNA of the CDR3: TGTGCCAGCAGTGAAGCGCGGGTGAGCGGGGAGCTGTTTTTT. It is translated as CASSEARVSGELFF. The chain links TRBV2 to TRBJ2-2; a weak D match, TRBD2 (5 bases). The V end lost 0 bases, the J end lost 7 bases, and 9 bases lay between the germline ends. Per the germline V gene, CDR1 is SNHLY and CDR2 is FYNNEI. The CDR3 is made up of 14 amino acids. The full variable domain, rest sourced from reference TRBV2 and TRBJ2-2, is EPEVTQTPSHQVTQMGQEVILRCVPISNHLYFYWYRQILGQKVEFLVSFYNNEISEKSEIFDDQFSVERPDGSNFTLKIRSTKLEDSAMYFCASSEARVSGELFFGEGSRLTVL.

This chain connects TRBV19 to TRBJ1-2, with D maybe TRBD1 (5 bases). From germline, CDR1 is LNHDA and CDR2 SQIVND (reference sequence). CDR3 length: 15 residues. Trimming cost V 3 bases and J 5 bases, with 16 bases left between them. The DNA of the CDR3 is TGTGCCAGTAGTATCCGAGGTCAGGGACTGTATGGCTACACCTTC. Its translation: CASSIRGQGLYGYTF.

The gene calls are TRBV2 and TRBJ1-6; D unresolved. V was pared by 10 bases and J by 0 bases, with 7 bases between. CDR1 and CDR2 (germline): SNHLY, FYNNEI. The CDR3 sequence is 13 residues long. DNA of the CDR3: TGTGCCACCAGGAGCTCCTATAATTCACCCCTCCACTTT. It codes for CATRSSYNSPLHF. The entire variable domain, with the rest obtained from reference TRBV2 and TRBJ1-6, is as follows: EPEVTQTPSHQVTQMGQEVILRCVPISNHLYFYWYRQILGQKVEFLVSFYNNEISEKSEIFDDQFSVERPDGSNFTLKIRSTKLEDSAMYFCATRSSYNSPLHFGNGTRLTVT.

Only one count was recorded for this clone. CDR3 region: CASSRYSGTGGNTEAFF. The CDR3 DNA follows: TGTGCCAGTAGTAGATACTCCGGGACAGGGGGAAACACTGAAGCTTTCTTT. The V gene is TRBV19, the J gene TRBJ1-1, with 11 bases aligning to TRBD1. The CDR3 sequence is 17 residues long. The V and J ends lost 4 bases and 2 bases, in that order; junction bases with no gene match: 9. Germline V gives CDR1 LNHDA, CDR2 SQIVND (reference sequence).

The V gene is TRBV6-5, the J gene TRBJ2-5; D might be TRBD1 or TRBD2, each matching 5 bases. V was cut by 6 bases and J by 7 bases, with 15 bases left in between. There are 13 residues in the CDR3. Germline V gene data show CDR1 as MNHEY and CDR2 as SVGAGI. The CDR3: CASSLGPLGTQYF. The CDR3 DNA follows: TGTGCCAGCAGCTTGGGACCCTTGGGGACCCAGTACTTC.

V gene TRBV7-9 combines with J gene TRBJ1-2, with a weak D call TRBD1 (6 bases). V was trimmed by 5 bases and J by 4 bases, leaving 14 bases between them. Germline-derived CDR1 and CDR2 are SEHNR and FQNEAQ (reference sequence). This CDR3 contains 14 residues. CDR3 protein: CASSGGGTFYGYTF. DNA for the CDR3: TGTGCCAGCAGCGGAGGGGGGACCTTCTATGGCTACACCTTC.

J is TRBJ2-1 and V is TRBV29-1; 7 nucleotides line up with TRBD1. The CDR3 has 13 amino acids. Germline V gives CDR1 SQVTM, CDR2 ANQGSEA. Trimming removed 8 bases from V and 10 bases from J; junction bases left unmatched: 14. The CDR3: CSTGQALITEQFF. The CDR3 nucleotides are TGCAGCACTGGACAGGCTCTCATCACCGAGCAGTTCTTC.

The DNA for the CDR3 is TGCGCCAGCAGCCAACTAGCGGACCAGGGCTCCTACGAGCAGTACTTC. Translation: CASSQLADQGSYEQYF. The chain uses TRBV4-1 and TRBJ2-7; 7 nucleotides match TRBD2. V shed 2 bases and J 0 bases; nucleotides not matched to a gene: 7. CDR1 is MGHRA and CDR2 is YSYEKL in the germline V gene. CDR3 length: 16 residues.

The chain links TRBV2 to TRBJ1-3; D not resolved. V dropped 4 bases and J dropped 8 bases, with 18 bases sitting between them. CDR1 SNHLY and CDR2 FYNNEI come from the germline V gene. CDR3 length: 15 amino acids. The CDR3 is CASSASRTGVDTIYF. CDR3 in DNA: TGTGCCAGCAGTGCCTCCCGGACTGGAGTAGACACCATATATTTT.

V gene TRBV7-8 combines with J gene TRBJ2-5; perhaps D is TRBD1 or TRBD2 (6 bases each). Trimming cost V 0 bases and J 5 bases, with 13 bases left between them. CDR3 length: 15 amino acids. Per germline, CDR1 SGHVS and CDR2 FQNEAQ. Here the CDR3 reads CASSLAGGSGETQYF. The DNA for the CDR3 is TGTGCCAGCAGCTTAGCGGGGGGCAGTGGGGAGACCCAGTACTTC.

CDR3 in amino acids: CSVESPNTMNTEAFF. The CDR3 DNA reads TGCAGCGTTGAAAGCCCAAATACGATGAACACTGAAGCTTTCTTT. This chain uses TRBV29-1 with TRBJ1-1; D is undetermined. The V gene lost 2 bases and the J gene lost 0 bases, with 13 bases spanning the gap. The CDR3 is made up of 15 amino acids. Germline CDR1 is SQVTM and CDR2 is ANQGSEA.

The CDR3: CASNRAPGNYGYTF. The CDR3 bases are TGTGCCAGCAACCGTGCTCCGGGGAACTATGGCTACACCTTC. The chain is built from TRBV5-6 and TRBJ1-2; D remains ambiguous. Trimming shortened V by 6 bases and J by 2 bases, and 14 bases separated the two germline ends. Germline CDR1 reads SGHDT; CDR2 reads YYEEEE. This CDR3 spans 14 amino acids. Combining the CDR3 with reference TRBV5-6 and TRBJ1-2 gives the whole variable domain DAGVTQSPTHLIKTRGQQVTLRCSPKSGHDTVSWYQQALGQGPQFIFQYYEEEERQRGNFPDRFSGHQFPNYSSELNVNALLLGDSALYLCASNRAPGNYGYTFGSGTRLTVV.

A single count supports this clone. V is TRBV7-2 and J is TRBJ2-4, with 7 nucleotides matching TRBD1. Germline CDR1 is SGHTA and CDR2 is FQGNSA. There are 16 residues in the CDR3. V gave up 1 base and J gave up 4 bases; unmatched junction bases: 7. CDR3 region: CASSLEDEGAKNIQYF. The CDR3 DNA sequence: TGTGCCAGCAGCTTAGAGGATGAGGGGGCGAAAAACATTCAGTACTTC.

The DNA of the CDR3 is TGTGCCAGCAGTAGATTCAGGGAAGGGGACACTGAAGCTTTCTTT. It codes for CASSRFREGDTEAFF. V gene TRBV9 combines with J gene TRBJ1-1, with a tentative D call TRBD1 (5 bases). Germline V gives CDR1 SGDLS, CDR2 YYNGEE. The CDR3 loop spans 15 amino acids. The V and J ends lost 5 bases and 3 bases respectively, with 17 bases between them.

This CDR3 is CATSRDRGTYEQYF. The CDR3 bases are TGTGCCACCAGCAGAGATCGGGGAACCTACGAGCAGTACTTC. V gene TRBV15 combines with J gene TRBJ2-7; tentative D call: TRBD2 (5 bases). V dropped 0 bases and J dropped 2 bases, with 8 bases sitting between them. The length of the CDR3 is 14 residues. CDR1 is LNHNV and CDR2 is YYDKDF in the germline V gene (reference sequence).

This chain links TRBV28 with TRBJ2-1; TRBD1 might be the D (8 bases). The CDR3 runs 16 residues. V shed 4 bases and J shed 1 base, with 14 bases lying between them. CDR1 is MDHEN and CDR2 is SYDVKM in the germline V gene. For the CDR3, the DNA is TGTGCCAGCAGTTCCGGACAGGGAGGGTCCTACAATGAGCAGTTCTTC. The encoded protein is CASSSGQGGSYNEQFF.

The V gene is TRBV14, the J gene TRBJ1-4; the D is unclear. Germline loops: CDR1 SGHDN, CDR2 FVKESK. The CDR3 sequence is 12 residues long. The V and J ends lost 4 bases and 10 bases respectively, with 10 bases between them. In DNA, the CDR3 is TGTGCCAGCAGCCCGCAAGGAGGAAAACTGTTTTTT. Protein: CASSPQGGKLFF.

The gene calls are TRBV6-5 and TRBJ1-1, with D maybe TRBD1 (5 bases). This CDR3 is 14 amino acids long. The germline V and J ends were trimmed by 6 bases and 5 bases, with 16 bases remaining between them. Per the germline V gene, CDR1 is MNHEY and CDR2 is SVGAGI. CDR3 DNA sequence: TGTGCCAGCAGACAGCGGGGGAGCGTTACTGAAGCTTTCTTT. Translation: CASRQRGSVTEAFF.

J is TRBJ2-7 and V is TRBV24-1; D unresolved. The CDR3 is 14 residues long. Trimming left V 5 bases short and J 0 bases short, with 10 bases between. Germline V lookup: CDR1 KGHDR, CDR2 SFDVKD. The CDR3 loop is CATSGTSSSYEQYF. Here the CDR3 DNA reads TGTGCCACCAGTGGGACCAGCAGCTCCTACGAGCAGTACTTC.

The V call is TRBV18, the J call TRBJ1-4; D is perhaps TRBD1 (6 bases). The germline V gene encodes CDR1 KGHSH and CDR2 LQKENI. CDR3 length: 15 amino acids. The V end lost 3 bases, the J end lost 5 bases, and 13 bases lay between the germline ends. The CDR3 nucleotides read TGTGCCAGCTCACCGACAGGCCCTACCAATGAAAAACTGTTTTTT. Translated, it gives CASSPTGPTNEKLFF.